Listed below are T cell receptor beta chains from one sample, sequenced in a study of beta chain features in type 1 diabetes. TCRdb's table, derived via immunoSEQ multiplex PCR, lists solely in-frame clones and lacks some. The table includes around 350,000 clones, around 12% detected once. The specimen was naive CD4+ T cells from blood. These receptors were collected from a man between 18 and 29 years old in good health. Both conserved end residues are part of each CDR3. D genes are given only for firm matches. Clone size, where shown, is once, few, many, or a class for clones that have expanded.

v_gene	len	d_gene	abundance	j_gene	CDR3aa	CDR3nt
TRBV28	12	.	.	TRBJ2-1	CASRETRTEQFF	TGTGCCAGCAGGGAGACCAGAACTGAGCAGTTCTTC
TRBV4-1	15	TRBD1	.	TRBJ2-7	CASSLRDRGSYEQYF	TGCGCCAGCAGCCTCCGGGACAGGGGCTCCTACGAGCAGTACTTC
TRBV5-6	13	.	.	TRBJ1-1	CASSLNSLSEAFF	TGTGCCAGCAGCCTCAACAGTCTCTCGGAAGCTTTCTTT
TRBV5-1	16	TRBD1	.	TRBJ2-3	CASMQRRDRGLDTQYF	TGCGCCAGCATGCAACGCCGGGACAGGGGGTTGGATACGCAGTATTTT
TRBV5-6	14	.	.	TRBJ2-7	CASSSGDRGYEQYF	TGTGCCAGCAGCTCAGGGGATCGGGGCTACGAGCAGTACTTC
TRBV7-2	13	.	few	TRBJ2-1	CASSFARDNEQFF	TGTGCCAGCAGCTTCGCCCGGGACAATGAGCAGTTCTTC
TRBV6-6	14	.	.	TRBJ1-4	CASRATENSEKLFF	TGTGCCAGCAGGGCGACAGAGAACTCTGAAAAACTGTTTTTT
TRBV7-3	16	.	.	TRBJ2-1	CASSLTTLPQVDEQFF	TGTGCCAGCAGCTTAACAACCCTCCCCCAGGTCGATGAGCAGTTCTTC
TRBV5-4	14	.	.	TRBJ2-6	CASSQGRGANVLTF	TGTGCCAGCAGCCAGGGTCGTGGGGCCAACGTCCTGACTTTC
TRBV5-4	12	.	.	TRBJ1-1	CASSLWGEGAFF	TGTGCCAGCAGCTTGTGGGGAGAGGGAGCTTTCTTT
TRBV11-2	18	TRBD2	few	TRBJ2-6	CASSPGLAGGPGANVLTF	TGTGCCAGCAGCCCGGGACTAGCGGGAGGTCCTGGGGCCAACGTCCTGACTTTC
TRBV7-3	15	TRBD1	.	TRBJ2-7	CASSLRQGTSYEQYF	TGTGCCAGCAGCTTACGACAGGGGACCTCCTACGAGCAGTACTTC
TRBV27	12	TRBD2	few	TRBJ2-1	CASSLPPGGQFF	TGTGCCAGCAGTTTACCCCCGGGAGGGCAGTTCTTC
TRBV29-1	12	TRBD2	.	TRBJ2-5	CSSGGGEETQYF	TGCAGCTCGGGGGGAGGGGAAGAGACCCAGTACTTC
TRBV5-1	13	.	.	TRBJ1-1	CASRPDRDTEAFF	TGCGCCAGCAGGCCGGACAGAGACACTGAAGCTTTCTTT
TRBV19	14	.	.	TRBJ1-3	CASMDTSSGNTIYF	TGTGCCAGTATGGACACAAGCTCTGGAAACACCATATATTTT
TRBV7-2	15	.	.	TRBJ2-7	CASSSVADPSYEQYF	TGTGCCAGCAGTTCGGTAGCGGACCCTTCCTACGAGCAGTACTTC
TRBV5-1	15	TRBD1	few	TRBJ1-5	CASSLFGDRNQPQHF	TGCGCCAGCAGCTTATTTGGGGACAGAAATCAGCCCCAGCATTTT
TRBV5-6	16	TRBD1	few	TRBJ1-5	CASSSRQGANNQPQHF	TGTGCCAGCAGCTCCAGACAGGGGGCTAACAATCAGCCCCAGCATTTT
TRBV28	16	TRBD1	.	TRBJ2-7	CASSLELSDRVAEQYF	TGTGCCAGCAGTTTAGAACTGTCTGACAGGGTTGCCGAGCAGTACTTC
TRBV30	14	TRBD1	few	TRBJ1-1	CACPGGAGNTEAFF	TGTGCCTGTCCAGGGGGCGCCGGGAACACTGAAGCTTTCTTT
TRBV7-9	13	.	.	TRBJ1-5	CASSSGDVQPQHF	TGTGCCAGCAGCTCGGGAGACGTTCAGCCCCAGCATTTT